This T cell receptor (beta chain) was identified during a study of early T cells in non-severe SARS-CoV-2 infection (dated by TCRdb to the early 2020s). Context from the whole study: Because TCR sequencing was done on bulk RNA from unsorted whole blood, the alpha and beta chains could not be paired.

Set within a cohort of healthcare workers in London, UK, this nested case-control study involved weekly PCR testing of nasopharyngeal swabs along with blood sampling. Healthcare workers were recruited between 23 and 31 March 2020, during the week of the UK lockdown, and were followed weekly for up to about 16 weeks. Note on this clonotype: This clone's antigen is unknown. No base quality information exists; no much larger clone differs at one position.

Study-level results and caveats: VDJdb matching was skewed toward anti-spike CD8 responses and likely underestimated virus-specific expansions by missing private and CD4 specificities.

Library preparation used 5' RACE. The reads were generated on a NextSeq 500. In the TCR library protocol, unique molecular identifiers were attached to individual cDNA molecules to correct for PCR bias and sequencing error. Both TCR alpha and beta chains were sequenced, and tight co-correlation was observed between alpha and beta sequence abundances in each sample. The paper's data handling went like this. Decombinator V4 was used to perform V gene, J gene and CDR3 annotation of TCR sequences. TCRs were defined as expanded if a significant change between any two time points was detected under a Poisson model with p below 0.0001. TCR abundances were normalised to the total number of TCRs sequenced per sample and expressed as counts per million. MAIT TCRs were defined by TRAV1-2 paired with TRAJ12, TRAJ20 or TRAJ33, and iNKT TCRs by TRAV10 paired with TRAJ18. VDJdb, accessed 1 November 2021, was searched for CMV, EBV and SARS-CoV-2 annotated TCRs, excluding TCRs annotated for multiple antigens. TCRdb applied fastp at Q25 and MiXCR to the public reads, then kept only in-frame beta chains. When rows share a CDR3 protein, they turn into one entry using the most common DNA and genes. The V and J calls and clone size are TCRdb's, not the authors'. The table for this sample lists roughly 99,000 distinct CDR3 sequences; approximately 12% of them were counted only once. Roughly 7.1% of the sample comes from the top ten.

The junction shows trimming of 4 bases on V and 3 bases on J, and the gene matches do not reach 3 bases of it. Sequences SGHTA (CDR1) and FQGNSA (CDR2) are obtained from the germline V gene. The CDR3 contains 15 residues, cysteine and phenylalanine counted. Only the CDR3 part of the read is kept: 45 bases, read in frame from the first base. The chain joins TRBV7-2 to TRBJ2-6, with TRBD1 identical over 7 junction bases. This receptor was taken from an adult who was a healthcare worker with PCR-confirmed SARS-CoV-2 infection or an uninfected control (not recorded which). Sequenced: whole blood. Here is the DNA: TGTGCCAGCAGCTCGAGGACAGGTGGGGCCAACGTCCTGACTTTC. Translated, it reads CASSSRTGGANVLTF.